The rows below give T cell receptor beta chains drawn from one sample of a study of Ad26.COV2.S vaccination and SARS-CoV-2 variants. The protocol was immunoSEQ multiplex PCR, while the TCRdb copy is restricted to in-frame clones and leaves out a portion. The table has 400,000 to 450,000 clones, 75% to 95% seen once. The starting material was peripheral blood, obtained in a trial of Ad26.COV2.S vaccine versus placebo. The receptors shown here come from a person between 18 and 60 years old who received the Ad26.COV2.S COVID-19 vaccine or a placebo. Both conserved end residues are part of each CDR3. Fields, in order: J gene, clone size, D gene, V gene, CDR3 protein, CDR3 DNA. The D gene is left open where the match is weak. For some rows the clone size is stated as once, few or many, or as a class when expanded; others skip it.

TRBJ2-2,-,-,TRBV28,CASSWTEKGRELFF,TGTGCCAGCAGTTGGACAGAAAAAGGTCGGGAGCTGTTTTTT
TRBJ1-2,-,-,TRBV11-2,CASSLGLEYGYTF,TGTGCCAGCAGTCTTGGGTTGGAGTATGGCTACACCTTC
TRBJ2-7,few,-,TRBV30,CAWNSGPYEQYF,TGTGCCTGGAACTCAGGGCCCTACGAGCAGTACTTC
TRBJ2-2,-,TRBD2,TRBV7-3,CASSATGASGRVGELFF,TGTGCCAGCAGCGCGACGGGAGCTAGCGGGAGGGTCGGGGAGCTGTTTTTT
TRBJ2-7,few,-,TRBV28,CATGLTGTRSEQYF,TGTGCCACCGGTCTCACCGGGACCCGAAGTGAGCAGTACTTC
TRBJ1-1,-,-,TRBV7-9,CASSLRGVSGTEAFF,TGTGCCAGCAGCTTACGTGGCGTCAGTGGCACTGAAGCTTTCTTT
TRBJ2-7,once,TRBD1,TRBV5-4,CASSLAGTANYEQYF,TGTGCCAGCAGCTTGGCCGGGACAGCCAACTACGAGCAGTACTTC
TRBJ1-1,-,-,TRBV6-5,CATSRMNTEAFF,TGTGCCACCAGCCGGATGAACACTGAAGCTTTCTTT
TRBJ2-6,-,-,TRBV18,CASSHGDYSGANVLTF,TGTGCCAGCTCACACGGGGATTACTCTGGGGCCAACGTCCTGACTTTC
TRBJ1-1,-,-,TRBV4-3,CASSQEDRNTEAFF,TGCGCCAGCAGCCAAGAGGACAGGAACACTGAAGCTTTCTTT
TRBJ1-4,-,TRBD1,TRBV12-3/TRBV12-4,CASRPTGAEKLFF,TGTGCCAGCAGGCCGACAGGGGCCGAAAAACTGTTTTTT
TRBJ2-1,-,TRBD2,TRBV5-1,CASSWPGGSSYNEQFF,TGCGCCAGCAGCTGGCCGGGGGGAAGCTCCTACAATGAGCAGTTCTTC
TRBJ2-5,-,TRBD2,TRBV5-1,CASSGGLAGGEQETQYF,TGCGCCAGCAGCGGAGGGCTAGCGGGAGGGGAACAAGAGACCCAGTACTTC
TRBJ2-7,-,TRBD2,TRBV6-5,CASSYSGTSERYEQYF,TGTGCCAGCAGTTACTCGGGGACTAGCGAAAGATACGAGCAGTACTTC
TRBJ1-2,few,-,TRBV30,CAWSMGGAGYTF,TGTGCCTGGAGTATGGGGGGCGCTGGCTACACCTTC
TRBJ2-1,-,-,TRBV5-4,CASSLGGYYNEQFF,TGTGCCAGCAGCTTGGGCGGGTACTACAATGAGCAGTTCTTC
TRBJ2-2,-,-,TRBV12-2,CASRPRHLLNTGELFF,TGTGCAAGTCGCCCCCGACACCTTCTTAACACCGGGGAGCTGTTTTTT
TRBJ2-7,-,-,TRBV4-1,CASSHPTLAESSYEQYF,TGCGCCAGCAGCCACCCCACCTTAGCGGAGAGCTCCTACGAGCAGTACTTC
TRBJ2-7,once,-,TRBV19,CATRPSRDRSYEQYF,TGTGCCACCCGCCCTTCCCGGGACCGATCCTACGAGCAGTACTTC
TRBJ2-1,-,TRBD2,TRBV6-1,CASSALTSGLYNEQFF,TGTGCCAGCAGTGCTCTTACTAGCGGCCTCTACAATGAGCAGTTCTTC
TRBJ2-1,-,TRBD2,TRBV11-3,CASSLSGRARNEQFF,TGTGCCAGCAGCCTAAGCGGGAGGGCCAGGAATGAGCAGTTCTTC
TRBJ1-3,-,-,TRBV27,CASSRRGGKGNTIYF,TGTGCCAGCAGTCGACGGGGGGGTAAAGGAAACACCATATATTTT
TRBJ2-1,-,-,TRBV30,CAWSVREGWNEQFF,TGTGCCTGGAGTGTACGCGAAGGGTGGAATGAGCAGTTCTTC
TRBJ2-7,-,-,TRBV7-2,CASSTQGSSYEQYF,TGTGCCAGCAGTACTCAGGGGAGCTCCTACGAGCAGTACTTC
TRBJ1-5,-,-,TRBV7-9,CASSPRGVGGGQPQHF,TGTGCCAGCAGCCCTCGAGGTGTAGGGGGGGGTCAGCCCCAGCATTTT
TRBJ2-7,-,-,TRBV15,CATSRDASYEQYF,TGTGCCACCAGCAGAGATGCTTCTTACGAGCAGTACTTC
TRBJ2-7,-,-,TRBV6-1,CASSEPYEQYF,TGTGCCAGCAGTGAGCCCTACGAGCAGTACTTC
TRBJ1-2,-,-,TRBV28,CASSLVRPSRGGYTF,TGTGCCAGCAGTTTGGTTAGGCCCTCACGAGGAGGCTACACCTTC
TRBJ2-7,-,TRBD2,TRBV28,CASGAMTSGNYEQYF,TGTGCCAGCGGCGCGATGACTAGCGGGAACTACGAGCAGTACTTC
TRBJ1-2,-,-,TRBV3-1/TRBV3-2,CASSQGLLGYGYTF,TGTGCCAGCAGCCAAGGACTGTTGGGCTATGGCTACACCTTC
TRBJ1-6,-,-,TRBV25-1,CASSESFVGGQDNSPLHF,TGTGCCAGCAGTGAATCGTTCGTAGGTGGGCAGGATAATTCACCCCTCCACTTT
TRBJ2-1,-,-,TRBV5-1,CASSLGGSGSYNEQFF,TGCGCCAGCAGCCTTGGTGGTAGCGGTTCCTACAATGAGCAGTTCTTC
TRBJ2-7,-,-,TRBV5-5,CASSSGTFYEQYF,TGTGCCAGCAGCTCTGGGACTTTTTACGAGCAGTACTTC
TRBJ1-3,-,-,TRBV6-2/TRBV6-3,CASRPSDRSSGNTIYF,TGTGCCAGCAGGCCTTCCGACAGGAGCTCTGGAAACACCATATATTTT
TRBJ2-3,-,TRBD2,TRBV2,CASEVSSGGYTDTQYF,TGTGCCAGCGAGGTTTCTAGCGGGGGATACACAGATACGCAGTATTTT
TRBJ2-5,-,TRBD2,TRBV7-2,CASSKGLAEETQYF,TGTGCCAGCAGCAAGGGACTAGCGGAAGAGACCCAGTACTTC
TRBJ2-5,-,-,TRBV7-6,CASSLGYREAETQYF,TGTGCCAGCAGCTTAGGGTACAGGGAGGCAGAGACCCAGTACTTC
TRBJ2-2,few,-,TRBV5-6,CASSLGANTGELFF,TGTGCCAGCAGCTTGGGGGCGAACACCGGGGAGCTGTTTTTT
TRBJ2-7,few,TRBD1,TRBV7-9,CASSSGTGSYEQYF,TGTGCCAGCAGCTCGGGGACAGGGAGCTACGAGCAGTACTTC
TRBJ1-2,-,TRBD1,TRBV2,CASSGDREDYGYTF,TGTGCCAGCAGTGGGGACAGGGAGGACTATGGCTACACCTTC
TRBJ2-7,-,TRBD1,TRBV29-1,CSVSLRDRASYEQYF,TGCAGCGTAAGCCTCCGGGACAGGGCTTCCTACGAGCAGTACTTC
TRBJ1-1,-,-,TRBV5-8,CASSLGVLGGTEAFF,TGTGCCAGCAGCTTGGGGGTTCTGGGGGGCACTGAAGCTTTCTTT
TRBJ1-2,-,-,TRBV9,CASSAEGSGYTF,TGTGCCAGCAGCGCCGAGGGAAGTGGCTACACCTTC
TRBJ2-7,-,-,TRBV27,CASSMTGGYEQYF,TGTGCCAGCAGCATGACAGGAGGCTACGAGCAGTACTTC
TRBJ2-1,once,TRBD2,TRBV4-1,CASSLQGLAGAGDEQFF,TGCGCCAGCAGCCTACAAGGACTAGCGGGAGCCGGGGATGAGCAGTTCTTC
TRBJ2-3,-,-,TRBV28,CASSDIKKDQRTDTQYF,TGTGCCAGCAGCGATATCAAGAAAGATCAGCGCACAGATACGCAGTATTTT
TRBJ2-1,once,TRBD2,TRBV11-2,CASSLAGLGIEQFF,TGTGCCAGCAGCTTAGCCGGACTAGGTATTGAGCAGTTCTTC